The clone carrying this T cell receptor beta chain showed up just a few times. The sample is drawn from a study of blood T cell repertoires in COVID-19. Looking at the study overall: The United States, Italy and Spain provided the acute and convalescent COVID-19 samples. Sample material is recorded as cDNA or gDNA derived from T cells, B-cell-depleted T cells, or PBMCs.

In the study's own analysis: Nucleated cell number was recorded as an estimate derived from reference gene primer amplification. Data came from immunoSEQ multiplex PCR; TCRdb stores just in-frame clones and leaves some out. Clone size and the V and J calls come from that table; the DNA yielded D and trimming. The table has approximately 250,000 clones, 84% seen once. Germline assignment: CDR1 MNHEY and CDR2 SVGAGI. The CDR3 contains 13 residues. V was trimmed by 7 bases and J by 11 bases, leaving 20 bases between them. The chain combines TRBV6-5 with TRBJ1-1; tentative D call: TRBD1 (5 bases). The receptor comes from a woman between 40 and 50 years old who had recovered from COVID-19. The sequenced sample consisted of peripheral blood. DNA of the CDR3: TGTGCCAGCACCTTAAACGGGGGGAGTTGGGCTTTCTTT. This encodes CASTLNGGSWAFF.